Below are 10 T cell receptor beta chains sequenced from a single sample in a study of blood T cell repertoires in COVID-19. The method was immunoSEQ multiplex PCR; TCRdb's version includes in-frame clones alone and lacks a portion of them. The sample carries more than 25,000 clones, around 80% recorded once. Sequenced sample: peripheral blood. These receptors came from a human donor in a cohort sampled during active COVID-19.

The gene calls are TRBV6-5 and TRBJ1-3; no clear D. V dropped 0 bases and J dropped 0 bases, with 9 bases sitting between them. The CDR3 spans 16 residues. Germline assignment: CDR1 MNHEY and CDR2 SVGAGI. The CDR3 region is CASSYSGTSSGNTIYF. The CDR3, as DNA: TGTGCCAGCAGTTACTCGGGCACTAGCTCTGGAAACACCATATATTTT.

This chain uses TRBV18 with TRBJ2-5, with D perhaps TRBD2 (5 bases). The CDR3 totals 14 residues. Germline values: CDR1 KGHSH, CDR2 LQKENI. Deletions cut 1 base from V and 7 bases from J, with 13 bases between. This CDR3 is CASSPQLSRGTQYF. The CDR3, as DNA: TGTGCCAGCTCACCACAACTTAGCCGGGGGACCCAGTACTTC.

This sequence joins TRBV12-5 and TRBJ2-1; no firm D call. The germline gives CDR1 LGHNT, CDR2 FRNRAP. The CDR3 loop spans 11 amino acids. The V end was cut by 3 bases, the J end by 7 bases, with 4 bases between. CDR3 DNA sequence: TGTGCTAGTGGTTTCCCTAATGAGCAGTTCTTC. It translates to CASGFPNEQFF.

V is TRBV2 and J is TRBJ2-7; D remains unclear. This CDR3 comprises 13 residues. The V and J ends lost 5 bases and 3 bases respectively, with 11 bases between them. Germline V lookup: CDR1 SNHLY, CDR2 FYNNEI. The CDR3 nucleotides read TGTGCCAGCAGTCTCTTACAATTCTACGAGCAGTACTTC. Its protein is CASSLLQFYEQYF.

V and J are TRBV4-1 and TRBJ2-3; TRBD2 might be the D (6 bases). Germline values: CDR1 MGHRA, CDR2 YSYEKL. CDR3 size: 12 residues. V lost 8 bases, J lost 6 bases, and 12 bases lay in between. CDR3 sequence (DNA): TGCGCCAGCTCCGGGAGCGGGGATACGCAGTATTTT. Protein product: CASSGSGDTQYF.

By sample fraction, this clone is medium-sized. In nucleotides, the CDR3 is TGCAGTGCTCGGACAGGAAACACCATATATTTT. It specifies CSARTGNTIYF. V gene TRBV20-1 combines with J gene TRBJ1-3; TRBD1 is a possible D gene (5 bases). Looked up from germline, CDR1 is DFQATT and CDR2 is SNEGSKA (reference sequence). This CDR3 spans 11 amino acids. The ends were cut back, 5 bases at V and 4 bases at J, with 6 bases in the middle.

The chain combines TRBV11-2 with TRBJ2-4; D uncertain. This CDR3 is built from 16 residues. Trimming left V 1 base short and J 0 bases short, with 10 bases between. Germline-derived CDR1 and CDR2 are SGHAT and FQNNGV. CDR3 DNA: TGTGCCAGCAGCTTAGGGCCAGACTTAGCCAAAAACATTCAGTACTTC. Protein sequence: CASSLGPDLAKNIQYF.

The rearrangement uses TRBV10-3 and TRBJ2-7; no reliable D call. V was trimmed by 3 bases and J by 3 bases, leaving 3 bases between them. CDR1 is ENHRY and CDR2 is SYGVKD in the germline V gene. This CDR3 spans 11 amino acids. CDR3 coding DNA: TGTGCCATCAGTGAACTCTACGAGCAGTACTTC. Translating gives CAISELYEQYF.

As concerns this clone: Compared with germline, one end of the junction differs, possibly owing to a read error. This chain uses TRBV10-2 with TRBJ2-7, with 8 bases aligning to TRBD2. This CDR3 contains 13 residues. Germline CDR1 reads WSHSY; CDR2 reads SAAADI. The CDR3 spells CVSMEAGDYEQYF. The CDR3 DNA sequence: TGCGTCAGCATGGAAGCGGGGGACTACGAGCAGTACTTC.

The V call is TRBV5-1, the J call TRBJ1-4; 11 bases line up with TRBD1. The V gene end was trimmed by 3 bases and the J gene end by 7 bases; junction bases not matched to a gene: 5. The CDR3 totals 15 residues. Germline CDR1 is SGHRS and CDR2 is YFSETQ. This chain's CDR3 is CASSSPGQGGEKLFF. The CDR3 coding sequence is TGCGCCAGCAGCTCCCCGGGACAGGGGGGTGAAAAACTGTTTTTT. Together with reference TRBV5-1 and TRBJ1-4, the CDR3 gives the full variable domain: KAGVTQTPRYLIKTRGQQVTLSCSPISGHRSVSWYQQTPGQGLQFLFEYFSETQRNKGNFPGRFSGRQFSNSRSEMNVSTLELGDSALYLCASSSPGQGGEKLFFGSGTQLSVL.